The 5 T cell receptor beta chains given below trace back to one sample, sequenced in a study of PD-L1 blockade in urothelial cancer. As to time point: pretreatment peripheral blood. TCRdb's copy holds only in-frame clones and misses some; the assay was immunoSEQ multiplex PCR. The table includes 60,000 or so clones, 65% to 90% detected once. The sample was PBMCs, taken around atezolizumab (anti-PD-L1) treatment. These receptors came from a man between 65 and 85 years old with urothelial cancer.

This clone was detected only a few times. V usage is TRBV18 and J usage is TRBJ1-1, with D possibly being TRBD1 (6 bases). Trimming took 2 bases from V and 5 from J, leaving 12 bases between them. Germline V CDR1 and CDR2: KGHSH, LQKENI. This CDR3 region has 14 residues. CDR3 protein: CASSPRGGNTEAFF. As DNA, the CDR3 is TGTGCCAGCTCACCAAGGGGGGGGAATACTGAAGCTTTCTTT.

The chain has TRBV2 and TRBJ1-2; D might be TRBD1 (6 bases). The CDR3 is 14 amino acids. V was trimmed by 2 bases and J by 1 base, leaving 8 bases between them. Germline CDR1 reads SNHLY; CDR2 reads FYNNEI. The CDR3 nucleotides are TGTGCCAGCAGTGAACCGGACAGTAACTATGGCTACACCTTC. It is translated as CASSEPDSNYGYTF.

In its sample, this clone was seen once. The CDR3 loop reads CASSPPVGFGNNEQFF. CDR3 DNA: TGTGCCAGCTCACCACCGGTCGGGTTCGGGAACAATGAGCAGTTCTTC. The V gene is TRBV18, the J gene TRBJ2-1; maybe TRBD2 (5 bases). The CDR3 totals 16 residues. The V gene lost 0 bases and the J gene lost 5 bases, with 14 bases spanning the gap. Germline values: CDR1 KGHSH, CDR2 LQKENI.

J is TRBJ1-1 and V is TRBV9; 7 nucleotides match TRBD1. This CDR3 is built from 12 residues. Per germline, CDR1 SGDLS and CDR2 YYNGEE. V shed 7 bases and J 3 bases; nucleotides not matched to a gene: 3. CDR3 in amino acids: CASSGTDTEAFF. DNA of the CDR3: TGTGCCAGCTCCGGGACAGACACTGAAGCTTTCTTT.

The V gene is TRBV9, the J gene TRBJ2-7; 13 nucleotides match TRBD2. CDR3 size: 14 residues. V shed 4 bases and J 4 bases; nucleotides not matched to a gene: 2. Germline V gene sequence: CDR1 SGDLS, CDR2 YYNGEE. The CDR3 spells CASSLTSGRYEQYF. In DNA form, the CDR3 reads TGTGCCAGCAGCCTGACTAGCGGGAGGTACGAGCAGTACTTC.